This TCR beta chain was recovered during a study of blood T cell repertoires in COVID-19. Study-level information: Material from acute and convalescent COVID-19 was sourced from the United States, Italy and Spain. The cDNA or gDNA used as material had been derived from T cells, B-cell-depleted T cells, or PBMCs.

Original processing notes: Reference gene primer amplification yielded estimated nucleated cell counts. Some clones are missing from TCRdb's copy, which holds only in-frame ones; the method was immunoSEQ multiplex PCR. The DNA was the basis for D and trimming; V, J and clone size are from that table. The sample yields hundreds of thousands of clones, 88% seen once. This sequence originates from a human donor in a cohort sampled during active COVID-19. Source material: peripheral blood.

Here the CDR3 DNA reads TGTGCCAGCAGCCATATGACAGGGGCATATGGCTACACCTTC. It encodes CASSHMTGAYGYTF. V gene TRBV9 combines with J gene TRBJ1-2; 8 bases match TRBD1. Germline V CDR1 and CDR2: SGDLS, YYNGEE. The CDR3 runs 14 residues. V gave up 4 bases and J gave up 5 bases; unmatched junction bases: 7.